Presented here are 21 T cell receptor beta chains from one specimen sequenced in a study of blood T cells in healthy people across ages. Through a sample-barcoded 5' primer and a J-beta primer mix, a second PCR was run for roughly 6 to 12 cycles. TCRdb reprocessed the 5' RACE reads with MiXCR, giving one entry per CDR3 protein. The table records fewer than 2,000,000 distinct CDR3 sequences, more than 35% of them present only once. The sequenced sample consisted of blood. These TCRs come from a human donor in good health.

Regarding this clonotype: An end of the junction differs from the germline gene, which may be a read error. This chain connects TRBV3-1 to TRBJ2-1; D ambiguous. Germline CDR1 and CDR2: LGHDT and YNNKEL (reference sequence). The CDR3 contains 13 residues. The CDR3 protein is CASSQDWVDERFF. The DNA for the CDR3 is TGTGCCAGCAGCCAAGATTGGGTAGATGAGCGGTTCTTC.

This clonotype was seen more than once but under ten times. The chain recombines TRBV20-1 with TRBJ2-1; D not certain. Trimming left V 0 bases short and J 10 bases short, with 7 bases between. Germline CDR1 reads DFQATT; CDR2 reads SNEGSKA (reference sequence). The CDR3 is 11 residues long. CDR3 amino acids: CSARDMGEQFF. For the CDR3, the DNA is TGCAGTGCTAGAGATATGGGGGAGCAGTTCTTC.

As DNA, the CDR3 is TGTGCCAGCAGGATTTCAGGCGAGGGAGGGGAGCAGTTCTTC. Translation: CASRISGEGGEQFF. J is TRBJ2-1 and V is TRBV12-3 or TRBV12-4; 7 nucleotides align to TRBD2. CDR3 length equals 14 residues. V shed 6 bases and J 10 bases; nucleotides not matched to a gene: 12.

The genes are TRBV7-6 and TRBJ2-4; D not certain. The DNA end lines up better with TRBJ2-7; the J call may be wrong. Germline V lookup: CDR1 SGHVS, CDR2 FNYEAQ. This CDR3 spans 16 amino acids. The CDR3 DNA reads as TGTGCCAGCAGCTTAGCAGGTGGGCCGATCTCCTACGAGCAGTACTTC. It encodes CASSLAGGPISYEQYF.

The J gene is TRBJ1-1, the V gene TRBV9; possible D gene TRBD1, 5 bases. Trimming removed 0 bases at V and 1 base at J, with 10 bases between. This CDR3 has 15 residues. Germline CDR1 and CDR2: SGDLS and YYNGEE. CDR3 in amino acids: CASSVAGVENTEAFF. The DNA for the CDR3 is TGTGCCAGCAGCGTAGCGGGGGTGGAGAACACTGAAGCTTTCTTT.

J is TRBJ2-7 and V is TRBV25-1; D is tentatively TRBD1 or TRBD2 (5 bases each). CDR3 length: 14 amino acids. The V end lost 3 bases, the J end lost 3 bases, and 12 bases lay between the germline ends. CDR1 is MGHDK, CDR2 SYGVNS, per germline. The CDR3 DNA reads TGTGCCAGCAGTGACTCCGGGACGGGCTACGAGCAGTACTTC. Amino acids: CASSDSGTGYEQYF.

The chain has TRBV29-1 and TRBJ1-2; 7 nucleotides match TRBD1. This CDR3 is 13 amino acids long. Germline V gene sequence: CDR1 SQVTM, CDR2 ANQGSEA. V lost 8 bases, J lost 4 bases, and 10 bases stayed unmatched. CDR3 amino acids: CSTRQGIFYGYTF. CDR3 coding DNA: TGCAGCACTAGACAGGGTATTTTCTATGGCTACACCTTC.

This clonotype was detected a few times. This sequence joins TRBV7-8 and TRBJ2-1; TRBD2 matches 9 bases. V trimming: 4 bases; J trimming: 1 base; junction bases outside the gene matches: 8. Germline CDR1 is SGHVS and CDR2 is FQNEAQ. CDR3 size: 17 residues. The CDR3 loop is CASSSPETSGSYNEQFF. In DNA, the CDR3 is TGTGCCAGCAGCTCTCCAGAGACTAGCGGTTCCTACAATGAGCAGTTCTTC.

The genes are TRBV6-5 and TRBJ2-5; 9 bases are a match to TRBD2. The J call may be incorrect, as the DNA end agrees better with TRBJ2-7. The CDR3 runs 13 residues. From germline, CDR1 is MNHEY and CDR2 SVGAGI. This chain's CDR3 is CASSYPSGTEQYF. DNA of the CDR3: TGTGCCAGCAGTTACCCTAGCGGGACCGAGCAGTACTTC.

A remark on this clonotype: Relative to the germline gene, one junction end is altered; a read error may explain this. The V call is TRBV7-7, the J call TRBJ2-7, with D uncertain. Germline V lookup: CDR1 SSHAT, CDR2 FNYEAQ (reference sequence). The length of the CDR3 is 16 residues. The CDR3 DNA follows: TGTGCTAGCAGCTCTGGGTTCGGTCTTAGCTCCTACGAGCAGTACTTC. Amino acids: CASSSGFGLSSYEQYF.

This chain joins TRBV5-1 and TRBJ2-1; unclear D gene. CDR3 length: 13 residues. Germline V gene sequence: CDR1 SGHRS, CDR2 YFSETQ. Trimming pared 6 bases from V and 5 bases from J, leaving 12 bases between. CDR3 residues: CASTEGSNNEQFF. In nucleotides, the CDR3 is TGCGCCAGCACCGAAGGCAGTAACAATGAGCAGTTCTTC.

The V and J genes are TRBV4-2 and TRBJ2-7; 10 bases line up with TRBD2. CDR3 length: 14 amino acids. The germline CDR1 and CDR2 sequences are LGHNA and YNFKEQ. Trimming cost V 5 bases and J 4 bases; bases outside gene matches: 5. The CDR3 sequence: CASSEGSGGYEQYF. The CDR3, as DNA: TGTGCCAGCAGCGAGGGTAGCGGGGGGTACGAGCAGTACTTC.

Turning to this clonotype: At one of its ends the junction is not consistent with the germline gene, which may arise from a read error. V usage is TRBV12-3 or TRBV12-4 and J usage is TRBJ1-2; D is ambiguous. The CDR3 runs 13 residues. The CDR3 loop reads CTSSSSLLYGYTF. CDR3 DNA: TGTACCAGCAGCTCGTCCCTCCTCTATGGCTACACCTTC.

The genes are TRBV7-2 and TRBJ1-2; no clear D. This CDR3 contains 17 residues. CDR1 SGHTA and CDR2 FQGNSA come from the germline V gene. Trimming cost V 1 base and J 4 bases, with 19 bases left between them. The DNA for the CDR3 is TGTGCCAGCAGCTTAGACCCGTTGACCCCGCTAAGCTATGGCTACACCTTC. Its protein product is CASSLDPLTPLSYGYTF.

Notes on this clonotype: Germline is not matched at one junction end, which may reflect a read error. J is TRBJ1-1 and V is TRBV9; the match to TRBD1 covers 10 bases. Germline loops: CDR1 SGDLS, CDR2 YYNGEE. This CDR3 contains 15 residues. CDR3 residues: CASSVAGTGATEAFF. CDR3 DNA sequence: TGTGCCAGCAGCGTAGCTGGGACAGGGGCCACTGAGGCTTTCTTT.

This chain connects TRBV6-2 or TRBV6-3 to TRBJ1-5; unclear D gene. CDR3 length: 19 residues. V lost 5 bases and J lost 2, with 25 bases in between. Per germline, CDR1 MNHEY and CDR2 SVGEGT. The CDR3 nucleotides read TGTGCCAGCAGTCCCCCGACCCATACGGAGATGTTTGGCAATCAGCCCCAGCATTTT. This gives the protein CASSPPTHTEMFGNQPQHF.

This chain joins TRBV12-5 and TRBJ1-1; 10 bases map to TRBD1. Germline V CDR1 and CDR2: LGHNT, FRNRAP. The CDR3 is 16 residues long. J lost 6 bases, V lost 2 bases, and 9 bases had no gene match. The CDR3 sequence: CASGLRADRGSAEAFF. DNA of the CDR3: TGTGCTAGTGGTTTGCGTGCGGACAGGGGGAGCGCTGAAGCTTTCTTT.

This clonotype was counted a few times. CDR3 nucleotides: TGTGCCAGCAGTTCCCCAACGATAGCGGGGGGCCGCTCCTACAATGAGCAGTTCTTC. Amino acids: CASSSPTIAGGRSYNEQFF. The rearrangement links TRBV6-2 or TRBV6-3 to TRBJ2-1, with 10 positions matching TRBD2. V lost 4 bases to trimming and J lost 0 bases; unmatched junction nucleotides: 12. This CDR3 is 19 amino acids long. Germline values: CDR1 MNHEY, CDR2 SVGEGT.

The chain is built from TRBV5-5 and TRBJ2-1, with no clear D. V was shortened by 0 bases and J by 3 bases, with 13 bases between the two germline ends. Germline V gene lookup returns CDR1 SGHKS and CDR2 YYEKEE (reference sequence). The CDR3 is made up of 16 amino acids. CDR3 amino acids: CASSLEGPTRYNEQFF. The CDR3 region has the DNA TGTGCCAGCAGCTTGGAAGGTCCAACCCGCTACAATGAGCAGTTCTTC.

The gene calls are TRBV6-6 and TRBJ2-4; D is unresolved. The J call is doubtful: the DNA matches TRBJ2-7 better. Germline V gene lookup returns CDR1 MNHNY and CDR2 SVGAGI (reference sequence). The CDR3 has 13 residues. The chain's CDR3 is CASSSLSGYEQYF. The CDR3 DNA reads as TGTGCCAGCAGTTCTCTATCGGGCTACGAGCAGTACTTC.

The sample holds a few counts of this clonotype. The chain carries TRBV2 and TRBJ1-4; weak D call: TRBD1 (6 bases). The CDR3 sequence is 15 residues long. The germline gives CDR1 SNHLY, CDR2 FYNNEI. With 10 bases removed from V and 0 bases from J, the gap between germline ends came to 15 bases. Here the CDR3 reads CATRQAHSTNEKLFF. The CDR3 region has the DNA TGTGCCACCAGACAGGCCCACTCAACTAATGAAAAACTGTTTTTT.